This record concerns one T cell receptor beta chain sequence. Its cognate antigen is unknown. This sample was taken from a study of T cell responses to AZD1222 COVID-19 vaccine. The repertoire was sequenced with immunoSEQ multiplex PCR; TCRdb's copy has only in-frame clones and lacks some. This sample carries some 140,000 clones, around 93% of them seen once, and the ten largest clones take about 3%. Study-wide findings and caveats: Dominant at 160-218 and 743-854, vaccine-associated CD4 TCRs also spanned spike. Clonal diversity was possibly underestimated, and white British individuals and females predominated among donors. After two AZD1222 doses, spike-specific TCR breadth and depth rose versus day 0. Scientists sampled the repertoires only once the peak T cell response had passed.

The CDR3 contains 17 residues. V lost 4 bases to trimming and J lost 4 bases, with 20 bases between them. Germline V lookup: CDR1 LGHNA, CDR2 YNFKEQ. This TCR derives from an adult in good health. The chain recombines TRBV4-2 with TRBJ1-5; no definite D call. The material was peripheral blood, obtained on day 0 of AZD1222 vaccination. CDR3 sequence (DNA): TGTGCCAGCAGCCCTGACGCTCGGGCAAACCTTAATCAGCCCCAGCATTTT. Protein product: CASSPDARANLNQPQHF.